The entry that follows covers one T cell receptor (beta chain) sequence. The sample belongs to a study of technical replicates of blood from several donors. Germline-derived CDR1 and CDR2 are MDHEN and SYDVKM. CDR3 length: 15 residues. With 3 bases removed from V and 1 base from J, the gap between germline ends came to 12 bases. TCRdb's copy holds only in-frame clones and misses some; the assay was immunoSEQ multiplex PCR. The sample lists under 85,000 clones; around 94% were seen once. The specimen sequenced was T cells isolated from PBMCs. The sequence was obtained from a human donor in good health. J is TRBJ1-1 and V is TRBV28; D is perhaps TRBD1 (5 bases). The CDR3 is CASSFPGMENTEAFF. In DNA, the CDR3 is TGTGCCAGCAGTTTCCCAGGGATGGAGAACACTGAAGCTTTCTTT.